This T cell receptor beta chain was observed in a study of T cells in Graves' hyperthyroidism and ophthalmopathy. Study-level background: Specimen type is peripheral blood, collected at initial diagnosis prior to any treatment.

Diagnostic assessment was based on clinical symptoms, serum thyroxine and TRAb, thyroid ultrasound and orbital computed tomography. General observations from the study: Stable hyperthyroidism was separated from ophthalmopathy by a model based on 13 V-J features.

Points on this clonotype: Its antigen is undetermined. A read error is possible here, since a much larger clone lies one base away.

In germline, CDR1 is MRHNA, CDR2 SNTAGT. The V and J ends lost 6 bases and 3 bases respectively, with 17 bases between them. This CDR3 contains 15 residues. It was RNA transcripts that yielded the amplified TCR beta CDR3 regions. TCR CDR3 regions were first amplified by RT-PCR with HTBI primers. TCRdb redid the calling of the multiplex PCR reads with MiXCR, one entry per CDR3 protein. The sample has about 530,000 distinct CDR3 sequences; over 15% are singletons. The sequence was obtained from a woman aged 18-30 years with Graves' ophthalmopathy. The rearrangement links TRBV6-4 to TRBJ1-2, with a possible D match to TRBD1 (5 bases). Sequencing was done on a sample of blood. CDR3 bases: TGTGCCAGCAGACGAGGGTTTACGGGGGACTATGGCTACACCTTC. Residues: CASRRGFTGDYGYTF.